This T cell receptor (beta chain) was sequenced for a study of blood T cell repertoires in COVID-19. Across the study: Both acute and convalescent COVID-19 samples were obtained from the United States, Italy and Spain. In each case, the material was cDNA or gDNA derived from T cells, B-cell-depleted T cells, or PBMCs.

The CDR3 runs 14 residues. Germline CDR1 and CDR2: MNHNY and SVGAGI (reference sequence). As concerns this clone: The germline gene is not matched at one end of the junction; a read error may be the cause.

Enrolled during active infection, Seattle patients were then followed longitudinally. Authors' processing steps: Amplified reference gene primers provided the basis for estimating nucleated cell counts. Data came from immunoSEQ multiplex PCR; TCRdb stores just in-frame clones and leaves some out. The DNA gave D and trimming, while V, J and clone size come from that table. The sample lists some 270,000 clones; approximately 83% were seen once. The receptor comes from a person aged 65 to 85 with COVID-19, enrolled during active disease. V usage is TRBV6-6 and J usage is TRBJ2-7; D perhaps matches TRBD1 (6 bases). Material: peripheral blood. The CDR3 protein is CASSWSLGSTGCVF. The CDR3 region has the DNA TGTGCCAGCAGTTGGAGCCTGGGATCGACAGGTTGTGTCTTC.